This T cell receptor (beta chain) was found in a study of blood T cell repertoires in COVID-19 (dated by TCRdb to 2018 to 2020). For context, the study as a whole: Collaborator samples came from the United States, Italy and Spain and covered acute and convalescent phases of COVID-19. The material from the prospective study consisted of cDNA or gDNA derived from T cells, B-cell-depleted T cells, or PBMCs. Subjects who had been exposed to COVID-19, were actively infected with it, or had recovered from it provided the deeply sampled blood TCRbeta repertoires that made up the dataset. A freely available public database, intended as a resource for researchers studying the immune response to SARS-CoV-2, is where the repertoires were released. The samples were drawn from the first 160 participants of the ongoing ImmuneRACE study and from over 950 subjects provided by 6 global collaborators. Nearly every sample came with metadata listing a de-identified subject ID, COVID-19 status, age in years and sex. Where available, HLA class I and class II types were taken from metadata supplied by the sample provider and were not determined by assay-based typing. Broad study findings and their caveats: The amount of clinical and demographic metadata varied by source and participant and was provided uncurated.

TCRbeta CDR3 regions were amplified from genomic DNA by means of the immunoSEQ Assay, a bias-controlled multiplex PCR. The study's own analysis went as follows. Within the assay, amplification of reference gene primers was used to estimate how many nucleated cells each sample contained. To quantify the absolute abundance of each unique TCRbeta CDR3 rearrangement, sequence reads were collapsed and filtered. For each sample, productive Simpson clonality was calculated as the square root of Simpson's diversity index across productive rearrangements. This is the immuneACCESS table as TCRdb keeps it, with only in-frame sequences that have V and J called. A part of the clones is gone; compared with another copy, unresolved V genes explain less than half, and the rest is unexplained. V, J and clone size were drawn from that table, and D and trimming were deduced from the DNA. In this sample the table shows about 210,000 clones, roughly 87% of which occur a single time. About a tenth of the sample is held by the ten biggest clonotypes.

As for this clone: What antigen it recognizes has not been identified. No much larger clonotype is one base removed from it; base qualities were not supplied.

The CDR3 measures 15 amino acids from cysteine to phenylalanine. The DNA shown is the 45-base CDR3, in frame from base 1. The germline V gene (reference sequence) supplies CDR1 LNHDA and CDR2 SQIVND. Trimming at the junction amounts to 3 bases on V and 0 bases on J, and the germline ends lie 9 bases apart. Participants in the prospective study were enrolled through a virtual design, were aged roughly 18 to 100 years, and lived in fewer than 30 United States geographic areas. In the prospective study, cohorts were assigned on the basis of participant-reported clinical history obtained from a screening survey and a study questionnaire. Each participant in the prospective study had whole blood, serum and a nasopharyngeal or oropharyngeal swab collected by mobile phlebotomists. Additional blood draws and questionnaires over an approximately 2-month period could optionally be provided by prospective study participants. Before DNA extraction, prospective study blood samples were shipped either frozen or at room temperature.

The V and J genes are TRBV19 and TRBJ1-5; no D gene is confidently identified. The receptor was isolated from a young man with acute COVID-19. Sequencing input: PBMCs or T cells enriched from blood (not recorded which). The DNA sequence follows: TGTGCCAGTAGTATTAGGGAGTATAGCAATCAGCCCCAGCATTTT. This sequence encodes CASSIREYSNQPQHF.